This T cell receptor beta chain was identified during a study of T cells in Graves' hyperthyroidism and ophthalmopathy. This clonotype showed up just a few times. As yet, its antigen is unknown. The study's findings and limits: Most clonotypes that expanded in the thyroid above 0.001 also showed up in blood. Separation of ophthalmopathy from stable hyperthyroidism was achieved by a 13 V-J model.

Amplification targeted TCR beta CDR3 regions from RNA transcripts. In the first-round RT-PCR of the TCR CDR3, the HTBI primer set was used. One entry per CDR3 protein results from TCRdb running MiXCR on the multiplex PCR reads. The sample has roughly 510,000 distinct CDR3 sequences; roughly 20% are singletons. Germline CDR1 is MNHNS and CDR2 is SASEGT. The V end lost 0 bases, the J end lost 1 base, and 13 bases lay between the germline ends. The CDR3 runs 16 residues. No progression to ophthalmopathy during 18 months of follow-up defined stable disease. Investigators excluded patients with uncontrolled infection, other autoimmune disease, pregnancy or lactation.

The sequence was collected from a young man with Graves' hyperthyroidism. The V and J genes are TRBV6-1 and TRBJ2-7; D might be TRBD1 (5 bases). The sample consisted of blood. As DNA, the CDR3 is TGTGCCAGCAGTGAAGCTCGCAGGGAATGGTCCTACGAGCAGTACTTC. Translating it yields CASSEARREWSYEQYF.